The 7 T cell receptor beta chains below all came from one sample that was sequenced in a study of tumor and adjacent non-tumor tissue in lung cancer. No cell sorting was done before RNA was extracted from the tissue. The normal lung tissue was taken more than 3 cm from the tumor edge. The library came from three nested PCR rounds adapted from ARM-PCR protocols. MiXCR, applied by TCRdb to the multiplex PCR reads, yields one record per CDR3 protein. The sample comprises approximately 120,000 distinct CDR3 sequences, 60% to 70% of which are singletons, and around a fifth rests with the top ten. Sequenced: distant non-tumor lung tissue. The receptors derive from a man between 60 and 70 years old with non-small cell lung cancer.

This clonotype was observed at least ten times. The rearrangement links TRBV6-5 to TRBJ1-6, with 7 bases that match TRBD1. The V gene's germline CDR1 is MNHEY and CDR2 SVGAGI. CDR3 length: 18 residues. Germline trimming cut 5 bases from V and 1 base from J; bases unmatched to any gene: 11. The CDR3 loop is CASSHTTGDESYNSPLHF. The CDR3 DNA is TGTGCCAGCAGTCATACCACAGGGGACGAGTCCTATAATTCACCCCTCCACTTT.

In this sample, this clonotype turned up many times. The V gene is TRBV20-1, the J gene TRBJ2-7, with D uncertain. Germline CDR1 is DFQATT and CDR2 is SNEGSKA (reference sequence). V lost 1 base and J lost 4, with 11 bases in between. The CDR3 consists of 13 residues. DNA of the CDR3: TGCAGTGCTAGAGCACCGAGGTCGTACGAGCAGTACTTC. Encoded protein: CSARAPRSYEQYF.

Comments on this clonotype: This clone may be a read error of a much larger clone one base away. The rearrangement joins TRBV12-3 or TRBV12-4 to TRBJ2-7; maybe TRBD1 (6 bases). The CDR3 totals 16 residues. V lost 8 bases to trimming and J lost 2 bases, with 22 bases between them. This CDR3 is CASGSGGSGYAYEQYF. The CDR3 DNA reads TGTGCCAGCGGTTCTGGGGGCTCGGGGTACGCCTACGAGCAGTACTTC.

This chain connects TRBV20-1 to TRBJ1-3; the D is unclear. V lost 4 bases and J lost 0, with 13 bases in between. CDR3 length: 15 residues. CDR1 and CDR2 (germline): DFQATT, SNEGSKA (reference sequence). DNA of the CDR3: TGCAGTGCTACCAGCATGGCATCCTCTGGAAACACCATATATTTT. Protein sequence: CSATSMASSGNTIYF.

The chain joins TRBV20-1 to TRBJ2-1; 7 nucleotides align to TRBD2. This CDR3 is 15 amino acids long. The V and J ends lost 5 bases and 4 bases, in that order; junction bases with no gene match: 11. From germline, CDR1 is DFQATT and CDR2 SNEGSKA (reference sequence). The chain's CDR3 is CSAPVCLAEYNEQFF. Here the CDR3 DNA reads TGCAGTGCTCCAGTATGCCTAGCGGAATACAATGAGCAGTTCTTC.

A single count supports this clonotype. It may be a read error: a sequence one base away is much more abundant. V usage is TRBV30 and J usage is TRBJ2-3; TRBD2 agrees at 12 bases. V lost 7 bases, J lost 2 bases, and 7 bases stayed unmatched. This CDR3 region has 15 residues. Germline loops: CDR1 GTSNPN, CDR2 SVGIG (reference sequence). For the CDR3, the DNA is TGTGCCTACATACTAGCGGGAGGATCCACAGATACGCAGTATTTT. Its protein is CAYILAGGSTDTQYF.

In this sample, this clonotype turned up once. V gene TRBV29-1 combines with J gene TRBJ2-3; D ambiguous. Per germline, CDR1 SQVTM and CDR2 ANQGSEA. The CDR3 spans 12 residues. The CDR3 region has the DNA TGCAGTGGCAGGAGCGAAGCAGATACGCAGTATTTT. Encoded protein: CSGRSEADTQYF.